These 28 T cell receptor beta chains originate from one sample sequenced in a study of blood T cell repertoires in COVID-19. Profiled with immunoSEQ multiplex PCR; TCRdb holds only in-frame clones, not every one. The repertoire consists of 50,000 or so clones, with about 90% occurring once and the leading ten covering around 13%. Material for sequencing was peripheral blood. The receptors were gathered from a man at least 80 years old with acute or convalescent COVID-19.

This chain links TRBV19 with TRBJ2-1; 7 nucleotides match TRBD2. The V gene end was trimmed by 3 bases and the J gene end by 5 bases; junction bases not matched to a gene: 4. Germline V gene sequence: CDR1 LNHDA, CDR2 SQIVND (reference sequence). The CDR3 spans 14 residues. As DNA, the CDR3 is TGTGCCAGTAGTATGGGGACTACCAACAATGAGCAGTTCTTC. This codes for CASSMGTTNNEQFF. The whole variable domain, remainder taken from reference TRBV19 and TRBJ2-1, is DGGITQSPKYLFRKEGQNVTLSCEQNLNHDAMYWYRQDPGQGLRLIYYSQIVNDFQKGDIAEGYSVSREKKESFPLTVTSAQKNPTAFYLCASSMGTTNNEQFFGPGTRLTVL.

The chain is built from TRBV2 and TRBJ1-5; D remains unclear. The CDR3 totals 14 residues. The germline V gene encodes CDR1 SNHLY and CDR2 FYNNEI. Trimming cost V 9 bases and J 2 bases, with 14 bases left between them. CDR3 amino acids: CASTSDTGNQPQHF. Written as DNA, the CDR3 is TGTGCCAGTACCTCCGACACCGGCAATCAGCCCCAGCATTTT.

This chain connects TRBV5-1 to TRBJ1-1; possible D gene TRBD1, 5 bases. Germline V gives CDR1 SGHRS, CDR2 YFSETQ. CDR3 length: 13 amino acids. The V end was cut by 4 bases, the J end by 6 bases, with 13 bases between. The CDR3 is CASSVGEVAEAFF. Written as DNA, the CDR3 is TGCGCCAGCAGCGTAGGGGAGGTCGCTGAAGCTTTCTTT.

V gene TRBV9 combines with J gene TRBJ2-3, with TRBD1 identical over 7 bases. Looked up from germline, CDR1 is SGDLS and CDR2 is YYNGEE. V was clipped by 3 bases and J by 1 base; unmatched bases: 5. The CDR3 is 15 amino acids. CDR3 region: CASSGLGQRTDTQYF. The CDR3 region has the DNA TGTGCCAGCAGCGGTCTGGGACAGCGCACAGATACGCAGTATTTT. The variable domain in full, with the rest retrieved from reference TRBV9 and TRBJ2-3, is DSGVTQTPKHLITATGQRVTLRCSPRSGDLSVYWYQQSLDQGLQFLIQYYNGEERAKGNILERFSAQQFPDLHSELNLSSLELGDSALYFCASSGLGQRTDTQYFGPGTRLTVL.

The chain carries TRBV3-1 (or the pseudogene TRBV3-2) and TRBJ2-5; TRBD2 matches 13 bases. The V gene's germline CDR1 is LGHDT and CDR2 YNNKEL (reference sequence). This CDR3 comprises 19 residues. The V gene end was trimmed by 4 bases and the J gene end by 2 bases; junction bases not matched to a gene: 13. Written as DNA, the CDR3 is TGTGCCAGCAGCCCCAAGATTGGGACTAGCGGGGTGGGGCAAGAGACCCAGTACTTC. Its protein is CASSPKIGTSGVGQETQYF.

The chain joins TRBV5-1 to TRBJ1-6; D remains unclear. The CDR3 has 14 residues. Germline CDR1 is SGHRS and CDR2 is YFSETQ. Trimming took off 0 bases at V and 5 bases at J, with 6 bases between the two ends. The CDR3 reads CASSLDSHNSPLHF. CDR3 DNA: TGCGCCAGCAGCTTGGACAGTCATAATTCACCCCTCCACTTT.

This clone was found a few times. The same CDR3 also results from other DNA sequences found in this sample. V usage is TRBV11-2 and J usage is TRBJ1-1, with D perhaps TRBD1 (5 bases). CDR1 is SGHAT, CDR2 FQNNGV, per germline. The CDR3 is 13 residues long. V was trimmed by 0 bases and J by 5 bases, leaving 7 bases between them. The CDR3 loop reads CASSLDRDTEAFF. As DNA, the CDR3 is TGTGCCAGCAGCTTAGACAGGGATACTGAAGCTTTCTTT. The entire variable domain, with the rest obtained from reference TRBV11-2 and TRBJ1-1, is as follows: EAGVAQSPRYKIIEKRQSVAFWCNPISGHATLYWYQQILGQGPKLLIQFQNNGVVDDSQLPKDRFSAERLKGVDSTLKIQPAKLEDSAVYLCASSLDRDTEAFFGQGTRLTVV.

The chain has TRBV3-1 (or the pseudogene TRBV3-2) and TRBJ2-1, with TRBD1 matching over 8 bases. Trimming removed 4 bases from V and 3 bases from J; junction bases left unmatched: 5. CDR3 length: 15 residues. Germline CDR1 reads LGHDT; CDR2 reads YNNKEL (reference sequence). The CDR3 DNA sequence: TGTGCCAGCAGCCGCGGACAGGGAAGCTACAATGAGCAGTTCTTC. This encodes CASSRGQGSYNEQFF.

The rearrangement joins TRBV5-5 to TRBJ2-7; 8 bases map to TRBD2. CDR1 is SGHKS, CDR2 YYEKEE, per germline (reference sequence). The CDR3 spans 16 residues. J lost 3 bases, V lost 4 bases, and 12 bases had no gene match. CDR3 bases: TGTGCCAGCAGCCAGCCGGGTAGCGGGGTATTCTACGAGCAGTACTTC. Translating it yields CASSQPGSGVFYEQYF. The whole variable domain, filled in from reference TRBV5-5 and TRBJ2-7, reads DAGVTQSPTHLIKTRGQQVTLRCSPISGHKSVSWYQQVLGQGPQFIFQYYEKEERGRGNFPDRFSARQFPNYSSELNVNALLLGDSALYLCASSQPGSGVFYEQYFGPGTRLTVT.

For the CDR3, the DNA is TGTGCCAGCAGATATCTCGCAACTAATGAAAAACTGTTTTTT. Translated: CASRYLATNEKLFF. This rearrangement joins TRBV6-6 to TRBJ1-4; no reliable D call. Germline values: CDR1 MNHNY, CDR2 SVGAGI (reference sequence). The V gene lost 6 bases and the J gene lost 0 bases, with 8 bases spanning the gap. The CDR3 runs to 14 residues.

This rearrangement joins TRBV2 to TRBJ2-7; TRBD1 matches at 7 bases. CDR1 and CDR2 (germline): SNHLY, FYNNEI. There are 11 residues in the CDR3. V was clipped by 7 bases and J by 9 bases; unmatched bases: 6. The CDR3 sequence is CASTLGTAQYF. CDR3 sequence (DNA): TGTGCCAGCACCCTGGGGACAGCGCAGTACTTC.

The CDR3 DNA is TGTGCCAGTAGTCACAACTACAATGAGCAGTTCTTC. The encoded protein is CASSHNYNEQFF. V gene TRBV19 combines with J gene TRBJ2-1; D gene uncertain. CDR1 and CDR2 from the germline V gene are LNHDA and SQIVND (reference sequence). V was trimmed by 5 bases and J by 3 bases, leaving 5 bases between them. The CDR3 is 12 amino acids.

This chain connects TRBV29-1 to TRBJ2-5, with D tentatively TRBD2 (6 bases). The CDR3 loop spans 12 amino acids. Germline lookup yields CDR1 SQVTM and CDR2 ANQGSEA. V was cut by 4 bases and J by 8 bases, with 14 bases left in between. The CDR3 sequence: CSVVGEVYTQYF. The CDR3 DNA reads TGCAGCGTTGTTGGGGAGGTGTATACCCAGTACTTC.

The chain is built from TRBV14 and TRBJ1-1, with a possible D match to TRBD1 (5 bases). The ends were cut back, 5 bases at V and 4 bases at J, with 5 bases in the middle. Germline values: CDR1 SGHDN, CDR2 FVKESK. This CDR3 contains 11 residues. The CDR3 coding sequence is TGTGCCAGCAGCAGGGGCACTGAAGCTTTCTTT. This gives the protein CASSRGTEAFF.

This chain links TRBV5-1 with TRBJ2-2; D possibly corresponds to TRBD1 (5 bases). V was cut by 0 bases and J by 4 bases, with 13 bases left in between. This CDR3 spans 16 amino acids. CDR1 and CDR2 (germline): SGHRS, YFSETQ. CDR3 amino acids: CASSLAGQGSTGELFF. The DNA of the CDR3 is TGCGCCAGCAGCTTGGCGGGCCAGGGAAGCACCGGGGAGCTGTTTTTT. Using reference TRBV5-1 and TRBJ2-2 for the parts outside the CDR3, the full variable domain is KAGVTQTPRYLIKTRGQQVTLSCSPISGHRSVSWYQQTPGQGLQFLFEYFSETQRNKGNFPGRFSGRQFSNSRSEMNVSTLELGDSALYLCASSLAGQGSTGELFFGEGSRLTVL.

J is TRBJ2-2 and V is TRBV5-1; D is possibly TRBD1 (5 bases). Trimming left V 7 bases short and J 5 bases short, with 15 bases between. Germline CDR1 SGHRS, CDR2 YFSETQ. The CDR3 is 14 residues long. The CDR3 here is CASSRTSGTGELFF. The CDR3 DNA reads as TGCGCCAGCTCCAGGACATCTGGGACCGGGGAGCTGTTTTTT.

This chain connects TRBV9 to TRBJ2-7; 7 nucleotides match TRBD1. V shed 5 bases and J 12 bases; nucleotides not matched to a gene: 11. The CDR3 has 12 residues. Germline V lookup: CDR1 SGDLS, CDR2 YYNGEE. CDR3 bases: TGTGCCAGCAGTCTTAGAGGGACAGTTTTGTACTTC. It translates to CASSLRGTVLYF.

This clone was detected only a few times. J is TRBJ2-3 and V is TRBV6-5; TRBD1 matches 10 bases. The germline V gene encodes CDR1 MNHEY and CDR2 SVGAGI. The trim removed 2 bases at V and 5 bases at J, leaving 4 bases unmatched. The CDR3 contains 15 residues. CDR3: CASSYHGQGVDTQYF. The CDR3 DNA is TGTGCCAGCAGTTACCACGGACAGGGGGTAGATACGCAGTATTTT.

The CDR3 reads CASSADYTSPDTQYF. The CDR3 DNA follows: TGTGCCAGCAGCGCAGACTACACTAGCCCAGATACGCAGTATTTT. The chain uses TRBV9 and TRBJ2-3; a possible D gene is TRBD2 (6 bases). The CDR3 is made up of 15 amino acids. The ends were cut back, 3 bases at V and 4 bases at J, with 15 bases in the middle. CDR1 and CDR2 from the germline V gene are SGDLS and YYNGEE.

This clone was recorded only once. The chain combines TRBV6-5 with TRBJ1-1, with 8 bases matching TRBD1. Germline CDR1 is MNHEY and CDR2 is SVGAGI. Trimming took 6 bases from V and 5 from J; bases not matched to a gene: 11. The CDR3 covers 15 residues. The CDR3 DNA reads as TGTGCCAGCAGCCCCCCGGGCAGGGGGCTAACTGAAGCTTTCTTT. The encoded protein is CASSPPGRGLTEAFF.

CDR3 DNA sequence: TGTGCCAGCAGGAGTCCGGGACAGGGCGGGGAGACCCAGTACTTC. Translating gives CASRSPGQGGETQYF. V and J are TRBV5-4 and TRBJ2-5, with 9 bases matching TRBD1. V was clipped by 5 bases and J by 5 bases; unmatched bases: 10. This CDR3 is 15 amino acids long. Germline CDR1 SGHNT, CDR2 YYREEE (reference sequence).

V is TRBV18 and J is TRBJ2-7; 7 bases align to TRBD1. Germline CDR1 is KGHSH and CDR2 is LQKENI. The trim removed 1 base at V and 7 bases at J, leaving 19 bases unmatched. This CDR3 is built from 18 residues. This chain's CDR3 is CASSPRSPINRGFREQYF. The CDR3 DNA reads as TGTGCCAGCTCACCACGTTCCCCGATAAACAGGGGCTTTAGGGAGCAGTACTTC.

The V and J genes are TRBV11-2 and TRBJ2-7, with D unclear. This CDR3 region has 12 residues. V lost 3 bases and J 4 bases, leaving 7 bases between the germline ends. CDR1 is SGHAT, CDR2 FQNNGV, per germline. CDR3 nucleotides: TGTGCCAGCAGCTTTTTTATTTACGAGCAGTACTTC. This translates into CASSFFIYEQYF.

The V call is TRBV6-5, the J call TRBJ1-2, with TRBD1 as a possible D gene (5 bases). The CDR3 sequence is 14 residues long. CDR1 and CDR2 (germline): MNHEY, SVGAGI. Trimming removed 2 bases at V and 7 bases at J, with 14 bases between. CDR3 nucleotide sequence: TGTGCCAGCAGTTACCGGGGGGAGGAGCGTGGCTACACCTTC. This gives the protein CASSYRGEERGYTF.

The chain links TRBV14 to TRBJ2-7, with TRBD1 as a possible D gene (6 bases). From germline, CDR1 is SGHDN and CDR2 FVKESK. The CDR3 has 13 amino acids. Trimming cost V 2 bases and J 6 bases, with 11 bases left between them. CDR3 bases: TGTGCCAGCAGCCAAAACAGGGTGGGCGAGCAGTACTTC. Its translation: CASSQNRVGEQYF.

The V gene is TRBV5-6, the J gene TRBJ1-6; D is possibly TRBD1 (5 bases). Germline values: CDR1 SGHDT, CDR2 YYEEEE. V lost 3 bases, J lost 6 bases, and 13 bases lay in between. This CDR3 region has 15 residues. CDR3 amino acids: CASSSQGTANSPLHF. The DNA of the CDR3 is TGTGCCAGCAGCTCCCAGGGCACAGCTAATTCACCCCTCCACTTT.

In DNA form, the CDR3 reads TGTGCCAGCAGTTACTCTGGGACTGTGTCGACTGAAGCTTTCTTT. This encodes CASSYSGTVSTEAFF. The chain has TRBV6-5 and TRBJ1-1, with a tentative D call TRBD1 (5 bases). The length of the CDR3 is 15 residues. V gave up 0 bases and J gave up 5 bases, with 13 bases separating them. Per the germline V gene, CDR1 is MNHEY and CDR2 is SVGAGI.

The DNA of the CDR3 is TGCGCCAGCAGCTTGACAGGTGATACCGGGGAGCTGTTTTTT. This translates into CASSLTGDTGELFF. J is TRBJ2-2 and V is TRBV5-1; tentative D call: TRBD1 (5 bases). Deletions cut 1 base from V and 5 bases from J, with 9 bases between. CDR1 SGHRS and CDR2 YFSETQ come from the germline V gene. The CDR3 is made up of 14 amino acids.